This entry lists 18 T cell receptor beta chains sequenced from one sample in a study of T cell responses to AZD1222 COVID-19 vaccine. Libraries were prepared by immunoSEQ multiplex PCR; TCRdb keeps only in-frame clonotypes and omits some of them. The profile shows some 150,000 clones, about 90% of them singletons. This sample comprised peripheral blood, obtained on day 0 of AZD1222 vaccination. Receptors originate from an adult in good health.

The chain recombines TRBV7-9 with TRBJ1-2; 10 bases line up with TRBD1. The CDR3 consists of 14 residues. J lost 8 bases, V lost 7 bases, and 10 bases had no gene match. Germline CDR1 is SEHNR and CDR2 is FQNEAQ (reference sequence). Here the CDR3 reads CASNPGTGDGGYTF. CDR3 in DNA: TGTGCCAGCAACCCCGGGACAGGGGACGGCGGCTACACCTTC.

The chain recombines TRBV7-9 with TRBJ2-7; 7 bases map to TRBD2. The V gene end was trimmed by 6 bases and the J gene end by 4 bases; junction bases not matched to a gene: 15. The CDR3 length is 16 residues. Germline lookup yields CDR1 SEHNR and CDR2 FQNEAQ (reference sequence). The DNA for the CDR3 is TGTGCCAGCAGTCCGAGGGAGGGCCAGATTCGGTACGAGCAGTACTTC. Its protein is CASSPREGQIRYEQYF.

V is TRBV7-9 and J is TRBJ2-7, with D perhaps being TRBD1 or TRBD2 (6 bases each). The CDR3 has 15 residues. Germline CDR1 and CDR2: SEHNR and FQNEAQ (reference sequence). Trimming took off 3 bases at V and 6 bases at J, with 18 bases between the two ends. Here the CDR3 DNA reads TGTGCCAGCAGCTTGGTTGGGGGGCTTTCGACCGAGCAGTACTTC. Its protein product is CASSLVGGLSTEQYF. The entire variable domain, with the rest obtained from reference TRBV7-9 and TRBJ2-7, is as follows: DTGVSQNPRHKITKRGQNVTFRCDPISEHNRLYWYRQTLGQGPEFLTYFQNEAQLEKSRLLSDRFSAERPKGSFSTLEIQRTEQGDSAMYLCASSLVGGLSTEQYFGPGTRLTVT.

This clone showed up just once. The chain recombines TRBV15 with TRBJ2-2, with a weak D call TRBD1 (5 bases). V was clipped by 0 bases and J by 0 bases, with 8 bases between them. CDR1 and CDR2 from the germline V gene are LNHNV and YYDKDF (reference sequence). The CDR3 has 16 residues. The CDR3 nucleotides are TGTGCCACCAGCAGAGATATAGGGGCGAACACCGGGGAGCTGTTTTTT. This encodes CATSRDIGANTGELFF.

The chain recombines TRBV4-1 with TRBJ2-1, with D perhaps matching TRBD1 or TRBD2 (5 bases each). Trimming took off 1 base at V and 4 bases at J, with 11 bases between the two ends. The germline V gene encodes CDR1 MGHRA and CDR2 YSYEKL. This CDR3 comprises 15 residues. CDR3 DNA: TGCGCCAGCAGCCAAGTTTCAGGGACGTACAATGAGCAGTTCTTC. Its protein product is CASSQVSGTYNEQFF.

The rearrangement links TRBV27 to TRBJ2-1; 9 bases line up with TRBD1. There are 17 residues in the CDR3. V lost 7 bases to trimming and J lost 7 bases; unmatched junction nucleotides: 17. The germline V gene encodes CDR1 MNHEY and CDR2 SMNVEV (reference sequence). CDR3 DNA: TGTGCCAGCAAGAGAGAGATCGGGACAGGGCCTTCTAATGAGCAGTTCTTC. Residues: CASKREIGTGPSNEQFF.

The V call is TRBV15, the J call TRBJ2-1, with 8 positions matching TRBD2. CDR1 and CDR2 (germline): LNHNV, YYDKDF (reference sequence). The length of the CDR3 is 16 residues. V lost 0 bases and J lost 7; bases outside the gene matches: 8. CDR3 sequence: CATSRDLREGRNEQFF. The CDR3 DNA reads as TGTGCCACCAGCAGAGATCTACGGGAGGGCCGTAATGAGCAGTTCTTC.

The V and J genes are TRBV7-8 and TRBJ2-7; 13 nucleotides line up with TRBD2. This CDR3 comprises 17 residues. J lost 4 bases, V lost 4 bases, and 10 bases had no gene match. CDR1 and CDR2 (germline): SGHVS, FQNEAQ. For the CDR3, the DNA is TGTGCCAGCAGCTCTAGGACTAGCGGGAGATCTCGGTACGAGCAGTACTTC. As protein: CASSSRTSGRSRYEQYF.

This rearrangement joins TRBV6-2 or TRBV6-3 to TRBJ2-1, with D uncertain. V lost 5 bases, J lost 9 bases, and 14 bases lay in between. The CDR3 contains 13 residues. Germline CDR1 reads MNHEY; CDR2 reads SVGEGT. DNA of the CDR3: TGTGCCAGCAGTCTCCTATCAGGTGTTGAGCAGTTCTTC. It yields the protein CASSLLSGVEQFF.

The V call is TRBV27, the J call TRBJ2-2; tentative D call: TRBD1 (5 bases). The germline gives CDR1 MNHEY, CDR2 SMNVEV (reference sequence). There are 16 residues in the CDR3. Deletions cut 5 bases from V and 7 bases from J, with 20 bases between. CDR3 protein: CASSEIAKQGHGELFF. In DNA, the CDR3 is TGTGCCAGCAGTGAAATAGCAAAGCAGGGCCACGGGGAGCTGTTTTTT.

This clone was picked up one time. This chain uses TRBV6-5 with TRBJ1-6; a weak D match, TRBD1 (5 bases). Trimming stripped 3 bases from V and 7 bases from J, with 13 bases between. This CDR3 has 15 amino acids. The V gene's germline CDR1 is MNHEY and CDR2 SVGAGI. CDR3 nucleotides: TGTGCCAGCAGTTATGCAGGGAACCTAAATTCACCCCTCCACTTT. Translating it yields CASSYAGNLNSPLHF.

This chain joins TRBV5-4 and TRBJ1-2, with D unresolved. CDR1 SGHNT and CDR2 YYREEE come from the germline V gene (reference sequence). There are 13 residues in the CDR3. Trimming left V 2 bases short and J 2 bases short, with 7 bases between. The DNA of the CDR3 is TGTGCCAGCAGCTTTTTGACAAACTATGGCTACACCTTC. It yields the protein CASSFLTNYGYTF.

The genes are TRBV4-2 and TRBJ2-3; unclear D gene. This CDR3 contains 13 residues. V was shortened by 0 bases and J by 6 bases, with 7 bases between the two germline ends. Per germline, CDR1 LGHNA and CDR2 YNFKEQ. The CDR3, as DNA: TGTGCCAGCAGCCAAGAAAGCAGGGATACGCAGTATTTT. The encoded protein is CASSQESRDTQYF.

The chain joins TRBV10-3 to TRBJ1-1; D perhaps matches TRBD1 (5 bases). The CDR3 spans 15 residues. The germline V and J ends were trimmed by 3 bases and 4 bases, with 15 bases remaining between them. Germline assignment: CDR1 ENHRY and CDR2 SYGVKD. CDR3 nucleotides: TGTGCCATCAGTGACATGGACACACGGGGCACTGAAGCTTTCTTT. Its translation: CAISDMDTRGTEAFF.

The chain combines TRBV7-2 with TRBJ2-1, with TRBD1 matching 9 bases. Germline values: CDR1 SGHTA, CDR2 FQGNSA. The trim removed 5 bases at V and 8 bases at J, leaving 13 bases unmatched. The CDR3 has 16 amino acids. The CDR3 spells CASSLSPGTGSYEQFF. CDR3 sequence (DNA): TGTGCCAGCAGCCTATCCCCCGGGACAGGGTCATATGAGCAGTTCTTC.

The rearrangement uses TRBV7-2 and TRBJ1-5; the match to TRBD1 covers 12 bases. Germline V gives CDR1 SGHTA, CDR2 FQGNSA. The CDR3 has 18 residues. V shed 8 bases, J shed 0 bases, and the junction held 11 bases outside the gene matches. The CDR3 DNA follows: TGTGCCAGCCAGCCTCGGGACAGGGGGCGAGATAGCAATCAGCCCCAGCATTTT. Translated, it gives CASQPRDRGRDSNQPQHF.

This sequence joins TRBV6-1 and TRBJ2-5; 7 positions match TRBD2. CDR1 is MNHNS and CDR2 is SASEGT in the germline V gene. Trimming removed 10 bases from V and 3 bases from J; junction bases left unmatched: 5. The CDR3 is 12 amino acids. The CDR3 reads CATGGREETQYF. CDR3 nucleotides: TGTGCCACCGGGGGGAGGGAAGAGACCCAGTACTTC.

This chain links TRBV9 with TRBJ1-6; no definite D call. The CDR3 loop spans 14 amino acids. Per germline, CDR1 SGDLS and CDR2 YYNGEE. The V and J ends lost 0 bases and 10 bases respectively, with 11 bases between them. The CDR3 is CASSVAVSASPLHF. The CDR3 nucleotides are TGTGCCAGCAGCGTAGCAGTAAGCGCGTCACCCCTCCACTTT.